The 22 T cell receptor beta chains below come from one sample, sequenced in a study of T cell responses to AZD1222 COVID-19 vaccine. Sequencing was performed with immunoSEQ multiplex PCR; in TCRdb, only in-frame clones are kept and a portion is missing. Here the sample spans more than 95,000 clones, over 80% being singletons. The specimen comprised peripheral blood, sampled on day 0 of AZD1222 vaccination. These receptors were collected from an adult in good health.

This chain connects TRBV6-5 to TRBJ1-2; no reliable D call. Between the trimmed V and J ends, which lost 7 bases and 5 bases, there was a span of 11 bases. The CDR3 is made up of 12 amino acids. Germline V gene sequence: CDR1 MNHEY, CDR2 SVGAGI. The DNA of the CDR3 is TGTGCCAGCAAAACGCTTGATTATGGCTACACCTTC. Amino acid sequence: CASKTLDYGYTF.

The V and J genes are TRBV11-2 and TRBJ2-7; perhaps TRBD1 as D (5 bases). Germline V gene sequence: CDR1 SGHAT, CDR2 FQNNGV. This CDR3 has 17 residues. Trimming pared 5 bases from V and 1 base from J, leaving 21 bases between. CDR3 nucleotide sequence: TGTGCCAGCAGCACCACCCGTCGCCTACAGGCTTCCTACGAGCAGTACTTC. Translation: CASSTTRRLQASYEQYF.

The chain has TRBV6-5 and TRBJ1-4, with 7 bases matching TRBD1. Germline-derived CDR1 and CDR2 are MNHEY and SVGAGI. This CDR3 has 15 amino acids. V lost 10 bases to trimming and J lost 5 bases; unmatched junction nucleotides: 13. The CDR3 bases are TGTGCCACCGCCGACAGGGCCAGGGGGAATGAAAAACTGTTTTTT. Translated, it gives CATADRARGNEKLFF.

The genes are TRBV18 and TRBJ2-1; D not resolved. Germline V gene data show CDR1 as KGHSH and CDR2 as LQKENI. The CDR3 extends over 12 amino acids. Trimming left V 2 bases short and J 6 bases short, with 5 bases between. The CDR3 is CASSPTRNEQFF. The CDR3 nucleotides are TGTGCCAGCTCACCAACTCGCAATGAGCAGTTCTTC.

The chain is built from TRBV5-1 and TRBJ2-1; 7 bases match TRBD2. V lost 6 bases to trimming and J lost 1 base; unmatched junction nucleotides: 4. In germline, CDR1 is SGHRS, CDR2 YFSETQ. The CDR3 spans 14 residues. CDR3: CASNGAGSYNEQFF. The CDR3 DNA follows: TGCGCCAGCAATGGAGCGGGATCCTACAATGAGCAGTTCTTC.

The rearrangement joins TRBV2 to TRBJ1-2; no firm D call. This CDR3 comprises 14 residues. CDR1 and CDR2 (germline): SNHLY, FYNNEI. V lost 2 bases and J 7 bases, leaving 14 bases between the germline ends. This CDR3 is CASSETPPEGGYTF. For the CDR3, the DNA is TGTGCCAGCAGTGAAACGCCCCCAGAGGGTGGCTACACCTTC.

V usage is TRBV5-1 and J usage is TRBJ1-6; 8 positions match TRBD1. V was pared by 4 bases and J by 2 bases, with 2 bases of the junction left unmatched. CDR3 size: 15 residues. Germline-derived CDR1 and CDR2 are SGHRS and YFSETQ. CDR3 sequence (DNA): TGCGCCAGCAGCACGGGACAGGCCTATAATTCACCCCTCCACTTT. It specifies CASSTGQAYNSPLHF.

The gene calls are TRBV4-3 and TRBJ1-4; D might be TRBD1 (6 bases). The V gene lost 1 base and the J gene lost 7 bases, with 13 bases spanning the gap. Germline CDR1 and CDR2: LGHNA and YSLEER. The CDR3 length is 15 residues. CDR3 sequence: CASSQVTGWGEKLFF. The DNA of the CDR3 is TGCGCCAGCAGCCAAGTAACAGGGTGGGGTGAAAAACTGTTTTTT.

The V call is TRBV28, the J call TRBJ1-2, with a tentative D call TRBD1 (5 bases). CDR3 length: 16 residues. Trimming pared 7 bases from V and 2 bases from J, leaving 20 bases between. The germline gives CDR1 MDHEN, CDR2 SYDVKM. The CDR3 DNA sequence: TGTGCCAGCACCTTCTTCGGGACCCAGACCAACTATGGCTACACCTTC. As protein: CASTFFGTQTNYGYTF.

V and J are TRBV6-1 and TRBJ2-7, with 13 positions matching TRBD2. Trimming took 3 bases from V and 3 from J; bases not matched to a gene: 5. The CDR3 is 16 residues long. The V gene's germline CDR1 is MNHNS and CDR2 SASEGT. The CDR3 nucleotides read TGTGCCAGCAGTGATCCGGGACTAGCGGGACGCTACGAGCAGTACTTC. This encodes CASSDPGLAGRYEQYF.

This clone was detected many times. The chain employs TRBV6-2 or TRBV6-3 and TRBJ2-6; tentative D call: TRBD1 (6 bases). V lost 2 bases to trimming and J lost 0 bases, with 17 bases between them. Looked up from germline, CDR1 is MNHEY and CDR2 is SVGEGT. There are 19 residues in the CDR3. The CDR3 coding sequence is TGTGCCAGCAGTTACCGGCCAGGGGCAATCCTCTCTGGGGCCAACGTCCTGACTTTC. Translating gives CASSYRPGAILSGANVLTF.

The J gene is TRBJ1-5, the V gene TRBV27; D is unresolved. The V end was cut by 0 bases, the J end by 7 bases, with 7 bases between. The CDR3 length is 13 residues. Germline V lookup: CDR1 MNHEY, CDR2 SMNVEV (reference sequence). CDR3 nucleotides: TGTGCCAGCAGTTTATCAGGACGGCAGCCCCAGCATTTT. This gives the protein CASSLSGRQPQHF.

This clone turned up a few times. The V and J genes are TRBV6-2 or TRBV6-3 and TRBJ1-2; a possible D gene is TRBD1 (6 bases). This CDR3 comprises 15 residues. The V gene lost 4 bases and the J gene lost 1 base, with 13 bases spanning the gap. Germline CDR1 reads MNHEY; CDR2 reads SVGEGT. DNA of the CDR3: TGTGCCAGCAGTTCCGGACAGAGCCTTAACTATGGCTACACCTTC. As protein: CASSSGQSLNYGYTF.

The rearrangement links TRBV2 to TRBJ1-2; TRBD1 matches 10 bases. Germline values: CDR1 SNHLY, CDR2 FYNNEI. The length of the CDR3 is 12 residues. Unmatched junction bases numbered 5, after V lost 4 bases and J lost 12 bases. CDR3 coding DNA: TGTGCCAGCAGTGGGTGGACAGGGGGGAACACCTTC. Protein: CASSGWTGGNTF.

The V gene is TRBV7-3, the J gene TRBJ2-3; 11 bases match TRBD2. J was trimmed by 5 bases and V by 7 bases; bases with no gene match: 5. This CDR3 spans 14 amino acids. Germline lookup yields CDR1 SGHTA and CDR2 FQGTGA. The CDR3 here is CASTLGLAGDTQYF. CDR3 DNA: TGTGCCAGCACCCTCGGACTAGCGGGAGATACGCAGTATTTT.

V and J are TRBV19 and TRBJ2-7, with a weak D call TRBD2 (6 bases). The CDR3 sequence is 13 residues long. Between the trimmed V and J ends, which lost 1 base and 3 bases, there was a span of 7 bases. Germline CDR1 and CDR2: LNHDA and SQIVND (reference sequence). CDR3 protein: CASSIGGVYEQYF. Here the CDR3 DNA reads TGTGCCAGTAGTATAGGCGGGGTCTACGAGCAGTACTTC.

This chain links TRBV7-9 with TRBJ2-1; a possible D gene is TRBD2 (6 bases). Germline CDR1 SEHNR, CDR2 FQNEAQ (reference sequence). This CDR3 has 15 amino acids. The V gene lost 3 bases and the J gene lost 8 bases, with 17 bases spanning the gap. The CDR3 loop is CASSLTGVGWDEQFF. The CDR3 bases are TGTGCCAGCAGCTTGACGGGAGTTGGGTGGGATGAGCAGTTCTTC.

For the CDR3, the DNA is TGTGCCAGCAGCCAAGTTGCCGGGCCTAGCTACGAGCAGTACTTC. Translated: CASSQVAGPSYEQYF. The chain joins TRBV3-1 (or the pseudogene TRBV3-2) to TRBJ2-7; D gene unclear. The V and J ends lost 1 base and 3 bases respectively, with 13 bases between them. CDR3 length: 15 residues. Germline values: CDR1 LGHDT, CDR2 YNNKEL (reference sequence).

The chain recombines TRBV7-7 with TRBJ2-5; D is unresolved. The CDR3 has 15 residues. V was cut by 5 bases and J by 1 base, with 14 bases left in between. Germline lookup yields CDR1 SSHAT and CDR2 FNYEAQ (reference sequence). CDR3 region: CASSLKRAGQETQYF. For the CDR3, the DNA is TGTGCCAGCAGCCTTAAAAGGGCCGGCCAAGAGACCCAGTACTTC.

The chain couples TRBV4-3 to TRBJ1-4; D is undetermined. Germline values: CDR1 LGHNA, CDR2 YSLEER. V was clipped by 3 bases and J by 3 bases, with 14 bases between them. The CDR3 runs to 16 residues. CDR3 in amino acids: CASSQDADRPNEKLFF. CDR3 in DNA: TGCGCCAGCAGCCAGGACGCTGACCGCCCTAATGAAAAACTGTTTTTT.

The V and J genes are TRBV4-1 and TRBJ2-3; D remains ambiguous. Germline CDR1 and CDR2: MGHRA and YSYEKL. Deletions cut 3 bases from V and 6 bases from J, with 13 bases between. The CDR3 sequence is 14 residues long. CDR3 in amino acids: CASSHPTALDTQYF. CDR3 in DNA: TGCGCCAGCAGCCACCCGACCGCGTTGGATACGCAGTATTTT.

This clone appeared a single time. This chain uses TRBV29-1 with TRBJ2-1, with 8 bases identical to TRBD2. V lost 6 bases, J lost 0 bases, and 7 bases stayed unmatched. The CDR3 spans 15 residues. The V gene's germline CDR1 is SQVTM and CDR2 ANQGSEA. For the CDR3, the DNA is TGCAGCGTCAGACCGCGGGGGGCCTCCTACAATGAGCAGTTCTTC. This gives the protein CSVRPRGASYNEQFF.